Listed below are T cell receptor beta chains from one sample, sequenced in a study of control samples from healthy donors and cancer patients. The data were produced by immunoSEQ multiplex PCR, yet TCRdb's version contains in-frame clones alone and is incomplete. The table lists around 55,000 clones, roughly 87% of them singletons, with 1.5% to 2% in the top ten. Sequences were obtained from PBMCs. These receptors were obtained from a middle-aged man with colorectal cancer. CDR3s include the opening cysteine and the closing phenylalanine or tryptophan. A D gene is named only where the DNA matches it firmly. Part of the rows lack a size; the others show once, few, many or a class for expanded clones.

DNA	CDR3	V	J	D	size
TGTGCCAGCAGACTTGGACAGGGTCGCGGAAACACCATATATTTT	CASRLGQGRGNTIYF	TRBV11-3	TRBJ1-3	TRBD1	once
TGTGCCAGCAGCCAAGGGACTGTCGAGCAGTACTTC	CASSQGTVEQYF	TRBV14	TRBJ2-7	NA	NA
TGTGCCAGCAGCTCACAGGGCCCTTACGAGCAGTACTTC	CASSSQGPYEQYF	TRBV5-6	TRBJ2-7	NA	NA
TGTGCCAGCAGTTTATGGGGCAGTTCCTACAATGAGCAGTTCTTC	CASSLWGSSYNEQFF	TRBV28	TRBJ2-1	NA	once
TGTGCCAGCAGCGGACCGGGTGGCTCCGAGCAGTACTTC	CASSGPGGSEQYF	TRBV9	TRBJ2-7	NA	NA
TGCAGCGTTGTACTCGGGGGTGGCAATCAGCCCCAGCATTTT	CSVVLGGGNQPQHF	TRBV29-1	TRBJ1-5	NA	NA
TGTGCCAGCATCGATGGAAGGGTTAGCAATCAGCCCCAGCATTTT	CASIDGRVSNQPQHF	TRBV6-6	TRBJ1-5	NA	NA
TGTGCCAGCAGCTTGGCAGCCTATGGCTACACCTTC	CASSLAAYGYTF	TRBV5-4	TRBJ1-2	NA	NA
TGCGCCAGCAGTTACAGGGGGATGGGGACCGGGGAGCTGTTTTTT	CASSYRGMGTGELFF	TRBV10-2	TRBJ2-2	TRBD1	NA
TGTGCCATCAGACCGGGTCTTACCGGATCCGCTGAAGCTTTCTTT	CAIRPGLTGSAEAFF	TRBV10-3	TRBJ1-1	NA	NA
TGCGCCAGCAGCTGGCCCGTGGCCACAGATACGCAGTATTTT	CASSWPVATDTQYF	TRBV5-1	TRBJ2-3	NA	NA
TGTGCCTGGAGTGTATCCAGGGGCAATGAGCAGTTCTTC	CAWSVSRGNEQFF	TRBV30	TRBJ2-1	NA	NA
TGCAGTGCTAGTGGAAACAGGGGTAAAGAGACCCAGTACTTC	CSASGNRGKETQYF	TRBV20-1	TRBJ2-5	TRBD1	NA
TGTGCCAGCAGCATCTCGACCTACAATGAGCAGTTCTTC	CASSISTYNEQFF	TRBV5-4	TRBJ2-1	NA	NA
TGTGCCAGCAGCTTAACGGGGGATGAAAAACTGTTTTTT	CASSLTGDEKLFF	TRBV7-9	TRBJ1-4	NA	few
TGCGCCAGCAGCCAAGGGGGACAGGTAAAACTGTTTTTT	CASSQGGQVKLFF	TRBV4-1	TRBJ1-4	TRBD1	NA
TGTGCCAGCAGCAATCCCTGGGGCAGCTCCTACAATGAGCAGTTCTTC	CASSNPWGSSYNEQFF	TRBV11-3	TRBJ2-1	NA	NA
TGTGCCAGCAGAAGGACGGCCGTAGGAGTTTACGAGCAGTACTTC	CASRRTAVGVYEQYF	TRBV6-5	TRBJ2-7	NA	NA
TGTGCCACCAGTGATCGGCAGGATGGCTACACCTTC	CATSDRQDGYTF	TRBV24-1	TRBJ1-2	NA	NA
TGTGCCAGCTCACCACTCGCACAGACTTTTTACAATGAGCAGTTCTTC	CASSPLAQTFYNEQFF	TRBV18	TRBJ2-1	NA	NA
TGTGCCTCGAGACAGGCCTACGAGCAGTACTTC	CASRQAYEQYF	TRBV30	TRBJ2-7	NA	NA
TGTGCCAGCAGACCCTCACTGGGGACTAACTATGGCTACACCTTC	CASRPSLGTNYGYTF	TRBV6-5	TRBJ1-2	NA	NA
TGTGCCAGCTCACTCGGGACGGGTCGACAGCCCCAGCATTTT	CASSLGTGRQPQHF	TRBV18	TRBJ1-5	NA	NA
TGCGCCAGCAGCTTGGGCGGCACAGATACGCAGTATTTT	CASSLGGTDTQYF	TRBV5-1	TRBJ2-3	NA	NA
TGTGCCATCAGTGAGTCGGAAGGGGACTACGAGCAGTACTTC	CAISESEGDYEQYF	TRBV10-3	TRBJ2-7	NA	NA
TGTGCCAGCAGCACTCAGTCCGGGTTCCATGGCTACACCTTC	CASSTQSGFHGYTF	TRBV27	TRBJ1-2	NA	NA
TGTGCCAGCAGCCAGAGACCAGGGGGCTATGGCTACACCTTC	CASSQRPGGYGYTF	TRBV3-1/TRBV3-2	TRBJ1-2	TRBD1	NA
TGTGCCAGCAGCTTTAGACAGCAAGACACTGAAGCTTTCTTT	CASSFRQQDTEAFF	TRBV5-4	TRBJ1-1	NA	NA
TGTGCCAGCAGTTACGCCAGAGCCTACGAGCAGTACTTC	CASSYARAYEQYF	TRBV6-5	TRBJ2-7	NA	NA
TGTGCCAGTAGTATACGGACACAAACCTACGAGCAGTACTTC	CASSIRTQTYEQYF	TRBV19	TRBJ2-7	NA	NA
TGTGCCAGCAGCTTACGAGGGGGCCGTGATGGCTACACCTTC	CASSLRGGRDGYTF	TRBV11-3	TRBJ1-2	TRBD1	NA
TGTGCCAGCTCACCCCCCGGGCAGGGGCGCACAGATACGCAGTATTTT	CASSPPGQGRTDTQYF	TRBV18	TRBJ2-3	NA	NA
TGTGCCAGCAGCCCTGGACAGTTTACTGAAGCTTTCTTT	CASSPGQFTEAFF	TRBV11-2	TRBJ1-1	NA	NA
TGTGCCAGTAGTTATCGGACTAGCGCTCCTGAGCAGTTCTTC	CASSYRTSAPEQFF	TRBV19	TRBJ2-1	TRBD2	NA
TGTGCCAGCAGCGTCGGCAGAACAGGATTGGCTTTCTTT	CASSVGRTGLAFF	TRBV9	TRBJ1-1	NA	NA
TGTGCCAGCATTACTAGCGGGAGCTACAATGAGCAGTTCTTC	CASITSGSYNEQFF	TRBV11-3	TRBJ2-1	TRBD2	NA
TGTGCCAGCAGCCCTAGAAGACTAGCGGGTTATATGCTTGAGCAGTTCTTC	CASSPRRLAGYMLEQFF	TRBV11-3	TRBJ2-1	TRBD2	NA
TGCGCCAGCGACCCTTTGACAGGGGGATCTGAAGCTTTCTTT	CASDPLTGGSEAFF	TRBV5-1	TRBJ1-1	TRBD1	NA
TGTGCCAGCAGCGGACTGAGTGGCACTGAAGCTTTCTTT	CASSGLSGTEAFF	TRBV3-1/TRBV3-2	TRBJ1-1	NA	NA
TGCGCCAGCAGCTTTGCGGGGGGCCACCAAGAGACCCAGTACTTC	CASSFAGGHQETQYF	TRBV5-1	TRBJ2-5	TRBD2	NA
TGTGCCAGCAGTTCTCTAGCGGAAAACATTCAGTACTTC	CASSSLAENIQYF	TRBV6-2/TRBV6-3	TRBJ2-4	TRBD2	NA
TGCGCCAGCAGCCAATCTTTGGATGAGCAGTTCTTC	CASSQSLDEQFF	TRBV5-1	TRBJ2-1	NA	NA
TGTGCCACCAGTGATGCAGGGGTTTTGGCAAAACTGTTTTTT	CATSDAGVLAKLFF	TRBV24-1	TRBJ1-4	NA	NA
TGCGCCAGCAGCCCCGGACTTCTAAGCTACGAGCAGTACTTC	CASSPGLLSYEQYF	TRBV4-1	TRBJ2-7	NA	once
TGCGCCAGCAGCTTGGGGCAGAATGAAAAACTGTTTTTT	CASSLGQNEKLFF	TRBV5-1	TRBJ1-4	NA	NA
TGTGCCAGCAGCGTAGACAGCGGGACAATCTACAATGAGCAGTTCTTC	CASSVDSGTIYNEQFF	TRBV9	TRBJ2-1	NA	NA
TGTGCCAGCACCTTCGGGGGAGTGAACACTGAAGCTTTCTTT	CASTFGGVNTEAFF	TRBV7-8	TRBJ1-1	NA	once
TGCGCCAGCAGCTCTCTGACAGGAGACTATGGCTACACCTTC	CASSSLTGDYGYTF	TRBV4-1	TRBJ1-2	NA	NA
TGTGCCTGGAGTTATACAAGGACAGGTTCGATGGCTGGAAACACCATATATTTT	CAWSYTRTGSMAGNTIYF	TRBV30	TRBJ1-3	TRBD1	NA
TGTGCCACCCTAAGAGCTGAAGCTTTCTTT	CATLRAEAFF	TRBV6-5	TRBJ1-1	NA	NA